This paragraph reports one T cell receptor beta chain. This clone was recorded only once. Its antigen remains undetermined. No clone much larger than this one lies a single base away; base qualities are absent. This sample is drawn from a study of blood T cell repertoires in COVID-19 (dated by TCRdb to 2018 to 2021). General notes on the study: The collaborator samples originated in the United States, Italy and Spain and spanned the acute and convalescent phases of COVID-19. The material from the prospective study consisted of cDNA or gDNA derived from T cells, B-cell-depleted T cells, or PBMCs. The dataset comprised deeply sampled blood TCRbeta repertoires from subjects exposed to, actively infected with, or recovered from COVID-19. The repertoires were made available in a free public database intended to serve as a resource for research on the immune response to SARS-CoV-2. Samples came from the ongoing ImmuneRACE study (first 160 participants) plus 1,254 subjects from 6 global collaborators. Sample metadata almost always included a de-identified subject ID, COVID-19 status, age in years and sex. HLA class I and class II types, where available, came from metadata supplied by the sample provider rather than from assay-based typing. Beyond this particular receptor, the publication reports: How much clinical and demographic metadata was included differed by source and by participant, and the metadata was provided uncurated.

TCRbeta CDR3 regions were amplified from genomic DNA using the immunoSEQ Assay, a bias-controlled multiplex PCR. In the source study's methods: Within the assay, amplification of reference gene primers was used to estimate how many nucleated cells each sample contained. Sequence reads were collapsed and filtered to measure the absolute abundance of every unique TCRbeta CDR3 rearrangement. For each sample, productive Simpson clonality was calculated by taking the square root of Simpson's diversity index across productive rearrangements. TCRdb re-hosts the immuneACCESS table, in-frame sequences only. Its copies lack some clones; in the studies checked, an unresolved V gene accounts for under half of them, and the cause for the rest is not known. V, J and clone size are those of that table, while D and trimming were read from the DNA. A total of over 75,000 clones appear in this sample, roughly 90% of them only once. In total, the top ten clones hold about 1.8% of the sample.

CDR1 SEHNR and CDR2 FQNEAQ are derived from the germline V gene (reference sequence). V sheds 2 bases and J sheds 5 bases, leaving 16 bases between their ends. From the cysteine up to the phenylalanine, the CDR3 has a length of 16 residues. This entry keeps only the CDR3 DNA: 48 bases, framed from base 1. Each collaborating institution followed its own protocols to collect whole blood in K2EDTA tubes. For TCRbeta analysis, collaborators shipped samples in one of three forms: frozen whole blood, isolated PBMCs, or DNA extracted from either of those sample types. The V gene is TRBV7-9 and the J gene is TRBJ2-1; TRBD2 is perhaps the D gene, given 5 matching bases. This receptor was obtained from a man in his sixties with acute or convalescent COVID-19. The sequencing input was peripheral blood. The DNA is TGTGCCAGCAGCTTAAAGGCAGACTATGGCCACAATGAGCAGTTCTTC. Its protein reads: CASSLKADYGHNEQFF.